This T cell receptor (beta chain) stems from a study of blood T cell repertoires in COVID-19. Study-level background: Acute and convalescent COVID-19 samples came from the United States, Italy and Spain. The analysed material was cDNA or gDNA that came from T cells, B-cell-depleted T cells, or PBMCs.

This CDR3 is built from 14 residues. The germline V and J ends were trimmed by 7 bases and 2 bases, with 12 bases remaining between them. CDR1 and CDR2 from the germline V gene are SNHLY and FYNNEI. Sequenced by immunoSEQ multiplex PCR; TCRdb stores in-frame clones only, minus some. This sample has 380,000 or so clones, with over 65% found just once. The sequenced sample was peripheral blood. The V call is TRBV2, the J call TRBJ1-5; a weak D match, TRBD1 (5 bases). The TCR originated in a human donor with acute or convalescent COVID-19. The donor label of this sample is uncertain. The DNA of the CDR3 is TGTGCCAGCATGAAGGGGCTGGGCAATCAGCCCCAGCATTTT. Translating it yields CASMKGLGNQPQHF.